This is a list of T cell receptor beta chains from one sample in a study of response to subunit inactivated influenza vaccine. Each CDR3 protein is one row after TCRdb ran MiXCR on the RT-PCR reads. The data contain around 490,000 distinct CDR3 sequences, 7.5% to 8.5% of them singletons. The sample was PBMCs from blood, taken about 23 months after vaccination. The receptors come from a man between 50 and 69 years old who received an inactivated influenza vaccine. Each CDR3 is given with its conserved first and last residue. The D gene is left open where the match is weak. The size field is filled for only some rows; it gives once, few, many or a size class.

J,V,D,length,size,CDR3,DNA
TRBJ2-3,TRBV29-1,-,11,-,CSVPGSDTQYF,TGCAGCGTCCCCGGGTCAGATACGCAGTATTTT
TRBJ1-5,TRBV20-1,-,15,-,CSARGGGTGNQPQHF,TGCAGTGCTAGGGGGGGCGGTACAGGTAATCAGCCCCAGCATTTT
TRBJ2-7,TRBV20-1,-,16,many,CSARVSGTRSTYEQYF,TGCAGTGCTAGAGTCTCCGGGACACGCTCTACCTACGAGCAGTACTTC
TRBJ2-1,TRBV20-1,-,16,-,CSARDYRGGSYNEQFF,TGCAGTGCTAGAGATTACAGAGGGGGCTCCTACAATGAGCAGTTCTTC
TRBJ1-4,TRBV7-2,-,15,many,CASSLKARANEKLFF,TGTGCCAGCAGCTTAAAGGCCAGGGCGAATGAAAAACTGTTTTTT
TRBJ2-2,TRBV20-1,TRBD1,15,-,CSALNRGRNTGELFF,TGCAGTGCCCTTAACAGGGGGCGGAACACCGGGGAGCTGTTTTTT
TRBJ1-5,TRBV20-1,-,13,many,CSAKEEGFQPQHF,TGCAGTGCTAAAGAAGAGGGATTCCAGCCCCAGCATTTT
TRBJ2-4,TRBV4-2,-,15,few,CASSQNYMARNIQYF,TGTGCCAGCAGCCAGAACTATATGGCCCGAAACATTCAGTACTTC
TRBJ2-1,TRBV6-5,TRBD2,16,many,CASSYSPGLAHNEQFF,TGTGCCAGCAGTTACTCGCCGGGACTAGCTCACAATGAGCAGTTCTTC
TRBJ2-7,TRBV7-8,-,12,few,CASSLQRYEQYF,TGTGCCAGCAGCTTACAGCGCTACGAGCAGTACTTC
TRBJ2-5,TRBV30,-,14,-,CAWSVDTFQETQYF,TGTGCCTGGAGTGTGGATACATTCCAAGAGACCCAGTACTTC
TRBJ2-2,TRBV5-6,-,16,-,CASSPGRQVNTGELFF,TGTGCCAGCAGCCCCGGCCGACAGGTGAACACCGGGGAGCTGTTTTTT
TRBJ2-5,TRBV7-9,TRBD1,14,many,CASSLLGQQETQYF,TGTGCCAGCAGCTTACTGGGACAGCAAGAGACCCAGTACTTC
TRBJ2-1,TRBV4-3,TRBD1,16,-,CASSQGKGATYGEQFF,TGCGCCAGCAGCCAGGGCAAGGGGGCCACTTACGGGGAGCAGTTCTTC
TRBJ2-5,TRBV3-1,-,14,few,CASSQDPIWETQYF,TGTGCCAGCAGCCAAGATCCCATTTGGGAGACCCAGTACTTC
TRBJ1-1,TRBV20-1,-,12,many,CSARTYRTEAFF,TGCAGTGCTAGAACATATCGGACTGAAGCTTTCTTT
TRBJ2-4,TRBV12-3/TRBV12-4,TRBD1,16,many,CASSPTGVGAKNIQYF,TGTGCCAGCAGTCCCACAGGGGTAGGAGCCAAAAACATTCAGTACTTC
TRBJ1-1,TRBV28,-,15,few,CASRNAGTRYTEAFF,TGTGCCAGCAGAAATGCCGGGACACGGTACACTGAAGCTTTCTTT
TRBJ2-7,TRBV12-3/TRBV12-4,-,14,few,CASSLVVSSLEQYF,TGTGCCAGCAGTTTAGTTGTCTCCTCTCTGGAGCAGTACTTC
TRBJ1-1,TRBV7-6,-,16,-,CASSLEPMGGRTEAFF,TGTGCCAGCAGCTTAGAACCAATGGGGGGACGGACTGAAGCTTTCTTT
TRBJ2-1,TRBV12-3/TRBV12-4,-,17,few,CASRGAGPRSSYNEQFF,TGTGCCAGCAGAGGCGCGGGACCACGAAGCTCCTACAATGAGCAGTTCTTC
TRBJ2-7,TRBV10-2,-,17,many,CASSEPYRIGGAYEQYF,TGCGCCAGCAGTGAGCCATACAGAATCGGCGGCGCCTACGAGCAGTACTTC
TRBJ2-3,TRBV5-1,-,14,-,CASCCGSSTDTQYF,TGCGCCAGTTGTTGCGGCTCTAGCACAGATACGCAGTATTTT
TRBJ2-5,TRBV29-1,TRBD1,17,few,CSVGGRGGTGSQETQYF,TGCAGCGTTGGGGGAAGAGGGGGCACAGGGTCCCAAGAGACCCAGTACTTC
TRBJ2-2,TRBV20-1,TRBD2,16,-,CSATDPGTSTGGELFF,TGCAGTGCCACCGACCCGGGGACTAGCACCGGCGGGGAGCTGTTTTTT
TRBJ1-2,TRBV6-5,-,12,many,CASSSSLYGYTF,TGTGCCAGCAGTTCGTCACTCTATGGCTACACCTTC
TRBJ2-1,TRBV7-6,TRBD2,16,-,CASSFGRERGNNEQFF,TGTGCCAGCAGCTTTGGGCGGGAGCGGGGCAACAATGAGCAGTTCTTC
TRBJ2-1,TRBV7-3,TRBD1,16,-,CASSLRVGTGNHEQFF,TGTGCCAGCAGCTTAAGGGTGGGGACAGGGAACCATGAGCAGTTCTTC